This is a list of T cell receptor beta chains from one sample in a study of blood T cell repertoires in COVID-19. Sequencing used immunoSEQ multiplex PCR; TCRdb keeps in-frame clones, though not all of them. This table has approximately 250,000 clones, 75% to 90% appearing once. Sequences were obtained from PBMCs or T cells enriched from blood (not recorded which). The receptor set was obtained from a woman aged 25-40 years with acute COVID-19. The CDR3 runs from the conserved cysteine through the conserved F or W. The order of the fields is J gene, clone size, V gene, D gene, CDR3 protein, CDR3 DNA. The D gene is left open where the match is weak. Clone size, where shown, is once, few, many, or a class for clones that have expanded.

j_call: TRBJ1-1; clone_size: NA; v_call: TRBV2; d_call: NA; cdr3_aa: CASTGRPLTEAFF; cdr3_nt: TGTGCCAGCACCGGGAGACCTTTGACTGAAGCTTTCTTT
j_call: TRBJ1-2; clone_size: NA; v_call: TRBV21-1; d_call: NA; cdr3_aa: CASRGGTGNYGYTF; cdr3_nt: TGTGCCAGCAGGGGTGGGACTGGGAACTATGGCTACACCTTC
j_call: TRBJ2-2; clone_size: NA; v_call: TRBV9; d_call: TRBD2; cdr3_aa: CASTPGLAGEGNTGELFF; cdr3_nt: TGTGCCAGTACTCCGGGACTAGCGGGCGAAGGAAACACCGGGGAGCTGTTTTTT
j_call: TRBJ2-3; clone_size: NA; v_call: TRBV29-1; d_call: TRBD1; cdr3_aa: CSVAGGGQGTDTQYF; cdr3_nt: TGCAGCGTTGCCGGGGGAGGACAGGGGACAGATACGCAGTATTTT
j_call: TRBJ2-4; clone_size: NA; v_call: TRBV10-1; d_call: NA; cdr3_aa: CAIRVSSSGKNIQYF; cdr3_nt: TGCGCCATCCGAGTTTCCTCTTCAGGCAAAAACATTCAGTACTTC
j_call: TRBJ1-1; clone_size: NA; v_call: TRBV7-9; d_call: NA; cdr3_aa: CASSLTGNTEAFF; cdr3_nt: TGTGCCAGCAGCCTCACAGGGAACACTGAAGCTTTCTTT
j_call: TRBJ2-1; clone_size: NA; v_call: TRBV6-5; d_call: NA; cdr3_aa: CASSSLSGEWIYEQFF; cdr3_nt: TGTGCCAGCAGTTCCCTCTCGGGGGAGTGGATTTATGAGCAGTTCTTC
j_call: TRBJ2-1; clone_size: NA; v_call: TRBV10-3; d_call: NA; cdr3_aa: CAISESAGSNEQFF; cdr3_nt: TGTGCCATCAGTGAGTCGGCGGGGTCGAATGAGCAGTTCTTC
j_call: TRBJ1-6; clone_size: NA; v_call: TRBV3-1/TRBV3-2; d_call: TRBD1; cdr3_aa: CASSPPGQGASPLHF; cdr3_nt: TGTGCCAGCAGCCCTCCGGGACAGGGGGCTTCACCCCTCCACTTT
j_call: TRBJ2-2; clone_size: NA; v_call: TRBV4-3; d_call: TRBD2; cdr3_aa: CASSVDGGRVLVGELFF; cdr3_nt: TGCGCCAGCAGCGTCGATGGGGGGAGGGTTTTGGTCGGGGAGCTGTTTTTT
j_call: TRBJ2-7; clone_size: NA; v_call: TRBV28; d_call: NA; cdr3_aa: CASSLGGQTYEQYF; cdr3_nt: TGTGCCAGCAGTCTCGGGGGGCAGACCTACGAGCAGTACTTC
j_call: TRBJ1-4; clone_size: NA; v_call: TRBV2; d_call: NA; cdr3_aa: CASSPQGTNEKLFF; cdr3_nt: TGTGCCAGCAGCCCACAGGGAACTAATGAAAAACTGTTTTTT
j_call: TRBJ2-3; clone_size: once; v_call: TRBV19; d_call: TRBD1; cdr3_aa: CATRQGGTDTQYF; cdr3_nt: TGTGCCACCCGACAGGGCGGCACAGATACGCAGTATTTT
j_call: TRBJ2-7; clone_size: NA; v_call: TRBV4-1; d_call: TRBD2; cdr3_aa: CASSQDSSASGSYEQYF; cdr3_nt: TGCGCCAGCAGCCAAGACTCGTCGGCTAGCGGGAGTTACGAGCAGTACTTC
j_call: TRBJ2-1; clone_size: NA; v_call: TRBV28; d_call: TRBD1; cdr3_aa: CASSLNRGFHNEQFF; cdr3_nt: TGTGCCAGCAGTTTGAACAGGGGGTTTCACAATGAGCAGTTCTTC
j_call: TRBJ1-4; clone_size: NA; v_call: TRBV28; d_call: NA; cdr3_aa: CASRTGFSNEKLFF; cdr3_nt: TGTGCCAGCAGAACAGGGTTCTCTAATGAAAAACTGTTTTTT
j_call: TRBJ2-7; clone_size: NA; v_call: TRBV28; d_call: TRBD2; cdr3_aa: CASRDIQREAYEQYF; cdr3_nt: TGTGCCAGCAGAGACATACAGCGGGAGGCCTACGAGCAGTACTTC
j_call: TRBJ1-5; clone_size: NA; v_call: TRBV19; d_call: NA; cdr3_aa: CASSTPRVSADPNQPQHF; cdr3_nt: TGTGCCAGTAGTACCCCCAGGGTCTCGGCTGACCCGAATCAGCCCCAGCATTTT
j_call: TRBJ2-7; clone_size: NA; v_call: TRBV7-9; d_call: NA; cdr3_aa: CASSLASGPGDEQYF; cdr3_nt: TGTGCCAGCAGCTTAGCTTCGGGTCCGGGAGACGAGCAGTACTTC
j_call: TRBJ2-1; clone_size: NA; v_call: TRBV10-1; d_call: TRBD2; cdr3_aa: CASTSGRVGDNEQFF; cdr3_nt: TGCGCCAGCACTAGCGGGAGGGTCGGCGACAATGAGCAGTTCTTC
j_call: TRBJ1-5; clone_size: NA; v_call: TRBV4-1; d_call: NA; cdr3_aa: CASSQGIRDQPQHF; cdr3_nt: TGCGCCAGCAGCCAAGGTATCAGGGATCAGCCCCAGCATTTT
j_call: TRBJ2-1; clone_size: NA; v_call: TRBV28; d_call: TRBD2; cdr3_aa: CASRPPFRGDEQFF; cdr3_nt: TGTGCCAGCAGGCCCCCCTTTCGGGGGGATGAGCAGTTCTTC
j_call: TRBJ1-5; clone_size: NA; v_call: TRBV3-1/TRBV3-2; d_call: TRBD1; cdr3_aa: CASSPGTGGNQPQHF; cdr3_nt: TGTGCCAGCAGCCCTGGGACAGGAGGTAATCAGCCCCAGCATTTT
j_call: TRBJ2-1; clone_size: NA; v_call: TRBV14; d_call: TRBD2; cdr3_aa: CASSQLGLAGSNEQFF; cdr3_nt: TGTGCCAGCAGCCAACTGGGACTAGCGGGAAGCAATGAGCAGTTCTTC
j_call: TRBJ2-7; clone_size: NA; v_call: TRBV7-2; d_call: TRBD2; cdr3_aa: CASSYPGTSGRYEQYF; cdr3_nt: TGTGCCAGCAGCTACCCCGGGACTAGCGGGAGGTACGAGCAGTACTTC
j_call: TRBJ1-1; clone_size: NA; v_call: TRBV7-8; d_call: NA; cdr3_aa: CASRFNENTEAFF; cdr3_nt: TGTGCCAGCCGGTTCAACGAGAACACTGAAGCTTTCTTT
j_call: TRBJ1-5; clone_size: NA; v_call: TRBV28; d_call: NA; cdr3_aa: CASTVAPTGQPQHF; cdr3_nt: TGTGCCAGCACCGTGGCCCCAACGGGTCAGCCCCAGCATTTT
j_call: TRBJ2-3; clone_size: NA; v_call: TRBV10-2; d_call: NA; cdr3_aa: CASSDPPRQPLLASGETDTQYF; cdr3_nt: TGCGCCAGCAGTGACCCCCCCCGACAGCCGTTGCTAGCGTCCGGTGAGACAGATACGCAGTATTTT
j_call: TRBJ2-1; clone_size: NA; v_call: TRBV13; d_call: TRBD2; cdr3_aa: CASSLEGALAGGDSYNEQFF; cdr3_nt: TGTGCCAGCAGCTTAGAGGGGGCCCTAGCGGGAGGGGACTCCTACAATGAGCAGTTCTTC
j_call: TRBJ2-1; clone_size: NA; v_call: TRBV19; d_call: TRBD2; cdr3_aa: CASSIDLTGLAAYNEQFF; cdr3_nt: TGTGCCAGTAGTATAGATCTAACGGGACTAGCGGCTTACAATGAGCAGTTCTTC
j_call: TRBJ1-1; clone_size: NA; v_call: TRBV28; d_call: NA; cdr3_aa: CASSFSGTEAFF; cdr3_nt: TGTGCCAGCAGCTTCAGTGGCACTGAAGCTTTCTTT
j_call: TRBJ2-2; clone_size: NA; v_call: TRBV5-4; d_call: TRBD2; cdr3_aa: CASKRTSGSGELFF; cdr3_nt: TGTGCCAGCAAAAGGACTAGCGGGTCCGGGGAGCTGTTTTTT
j_call: TRBJ2-1; clone_size: NA; v_call: TRBV9; d_call: TRBD1; cdr3_aa: CASSVAGQPYNEQFF; cdr3_nt: TGTGCCAGCAGCGTAGCGGGACAGCCTTACAATGAGCAGTTCTTC
j_call: TRBJ1-3; clone_size: NA; v_call: TRBV28; d_call: NA; cdr3_aa: CASSQGTSGNTIYF; cdr3_nt: TGTGCCAGCAGTCAGGGGACCTCTGGAAACACCATATATTTT
j_call: TRBJ1-2; clone_size: NA; v_call: TRBV19; d_call: NA; cdr3_aa: CASSIEVRVFDYGYTF; cdr3_nt: TGTGCCAGTAGTATAGAGGTCCGGGTATTCGACTATGGCTACACCTTC
j_call: TRBJ1-2; clone_size: NA; v_call: TRBV30; d_call: NA; cdr3_aa: CAWSVGGAAGYTF; cdr3_nt: TGTGCCTGGAGTGTGGGGGGGGCGGCTGGCTACACCTTC
j_call: TRBJ2-1; clone_size: NA; v_call: TRBV27; d_call: TRBD2; cdr3_aa: CASSLLAGTNEQFF; cdr3_nt: TGTGCCAGCAGTTTGCTAGCGGGAACCAATGAGCAGTTCTTC
j_call: TRBJ1-1; clone_size: NA; v_call: TRBV5-1; d_call: NA; cdr3_aa: CASSLALDSHPTMNTEAFF; cdr3_nt: TGCGCCAGCAGCTTGGCCCTCGACTCACACCCTACCATGAACACTGAAGCTTTCTTT
j_call: TRBJ2-7; clone_size: NA; v_call: TRBV7-2; d_call: TRBD2; cdr3_aa: CASSVSGGPASYEQYF; cdr3_nt: TGTGCCAGCAGCGTTTCGGGAGGGCCGGCATCCTACGAGCAGTACTTC
j_call: TRBJ2-1; clone_size: NA; v_call: TRBV11-3; d_call: TRBD1; cdr3_aa: CASSPDRGPSKNNEQFF; cdr3_nt: TGTGCCAGCAGCCCGGACAGGGGGCCATCGAAAAACAATGAGCAGTTCTTC
j_call: TRBJ1-6; clone_size: NA; v_call: TRBV4-2; d_call: NA; cdr3_aa: CASSQERSLPPLHF; cdr3_nt: TGTGCCAGCAGCCAAGAAAGAAGCCTTCCGCCCCTCCACTTT
j_call: TRBJ2-7; clone_size: NA; v_call: TRBV2; d_call: NA; cdr3_aa: CASSGPTIGYEQYF; cdr3_nt: TGTGCCAGCAGTGGCCCGACAATAGGCTACGAGCAGTACTTC
j_call: TRBJ1-3; clone_size: once; v_call: TRBV7-9; d_call: NA; cdr3_aa: CASSLDREVNTIYF; cdr3_nt: TGTGCCAGCAGCTTGGACCGGGAAGTAAACACCATATATTTT
j_call: TRBJ1-5; clone_size: NA; v_call: TRBV27; d_call: NA; cdr3_aa: CASSIGRNQPQHF; cdr3_nt: TGTGCCAGCAGTATTGGGCGCAATCAGCCCCAGCATTTT
j_call: TRBJ2-7; clone_size: NA; v_call: TRBV5-8; d_call: NA; cdr3_aa: CASSLQGSYEQYF; cdr3_nt: TGTGCCAGCAGCTTACAGGGCTCCTACGAGCAGTACTTC
j_call: TRBJ1-4; clone_size: NA; v_call: TRBV2; d_call: TRBD1; cdr3_aa: CASSAAGGWEKLFF; cdr3_nt: TGTGCCAGCAGTGCCGCAGGGGGTTGGGAAAAACTGTTTTTT
j_call: TRBJ2-2; clone_size: NA; v_call: TRBV6-5; d_call: NA; cdr3_aa: CASSFTGELFF; cdr3_nt: TGTGCCAGCAGCTTCACCGGGGAGCTGTTTTTT
j_call: TRBJ2-1; clone_size: NA; v_call: TRBV4-3; d_call: TRBD2; cdr3_aa: CASSQDWGLAGGPWFGEQFF; cdr3_nt: TGCGCCAGCAGCCAAGATTGGGGACTAGCGGGAGGGCCATGGTTCGGTGAGCAGTTCTTC
j_call: TRBJ2-1; clone_size: NA; v_call: TRBV6-1; d_call: TRBD2; cdr3_aa: CASSGALPSGPIYNEQFF; cdr3_nt: TGTGCCAGCAGTGGGGCCCTTCCTAGCGGCCCAATCTACAATGAGCAGTTCTTC
j_call: TRBJ2-7; clone_size: once; v_call: TRBV19; d_call: TRBD2; cdr3_aa: CASSIPGTSVGGEQYF; cdr3_nt: TGTGCCAGTAGTATACCAGGGACTAGCGTTGGTGGCGAGCAGTACTTC
j_call: TRBJ2-1; clone_size: NA; v_call: TRBV24-1; d_call: TRBD2; cdr3_aa: CATSDSLAGNEQFF; cdr3_nt: TGTGCCACCAGTGATAGTCTAGCGGGAAATGAGCAGTTCTTC
j_call: TRBJ2-3; clone_size: NA; v_call: TRBV4-3; d_call: TRBD1; cdr3_aa: CASSRTPGQGTDTQYF; cdr3_nt: TGCGCCAGCAGCCGAACCCCGGGACAGGGAACAGATACGCAGTATTTT
j_call: TRBJ2-5; clone_size: NA; v_call: TRBV15; d_call: TRBD1; cdr3_aa: CATSNVDRGSQETQYF; cdr3_nt: TGTGCCACCAGCAACGTGGACAGGGGATCCCAAGAGACCCAGTACTTC
j_call: TRBJ2-7; clone_size: NA; v_call: TRBV5-4; d_call: NA; cdr3_aa: CASSLAGTFYEQYF; cdr3_nt: TGTGCCAGCAGCCTTGCCGGGACATTCTACGAGCAGTACTTC
j_call: TRBJ2-1; clone_size: NA; v_call: TRBV28; d_call: NA; cdr3_aa: CASSGTSLYNEQFF; cdr3_nt: TGTGCCAGCAGTGGGACAAGTCTGTACAATGAGCAGTTCTTC
j_call: TRBJ1-1; clone_size: NA; v_call: TRBV5-1; d_call: TRBD1; cdr3_aa: CASSLAIQGANTEAFF; cdr3_nt: TGCGCCAGCAGCTTGGCTATACAGGGGGCGAACACTGAAGCTTTCTTT
j_call: TRBJ2-3; clone_size: once; v_call: TRBV28; d_call: NA; cdr3_aa: CASSLLTTGGTDTQYF; cdr3_nt: TGTGCCAGCAGTCTCCTCACCACGGGGGGCACAGATACGCAGTATTTT
j_call: TRBJ2-3; clone_size: NA; v_call: TRBV10-1; d_call: TRBD2; cdr3_aa: CASSGAGGTDTQYF; cdr3_nt: TGCGCCAGCAGTGGGGCGGGAGGCACAGATACGCAGTATTTT